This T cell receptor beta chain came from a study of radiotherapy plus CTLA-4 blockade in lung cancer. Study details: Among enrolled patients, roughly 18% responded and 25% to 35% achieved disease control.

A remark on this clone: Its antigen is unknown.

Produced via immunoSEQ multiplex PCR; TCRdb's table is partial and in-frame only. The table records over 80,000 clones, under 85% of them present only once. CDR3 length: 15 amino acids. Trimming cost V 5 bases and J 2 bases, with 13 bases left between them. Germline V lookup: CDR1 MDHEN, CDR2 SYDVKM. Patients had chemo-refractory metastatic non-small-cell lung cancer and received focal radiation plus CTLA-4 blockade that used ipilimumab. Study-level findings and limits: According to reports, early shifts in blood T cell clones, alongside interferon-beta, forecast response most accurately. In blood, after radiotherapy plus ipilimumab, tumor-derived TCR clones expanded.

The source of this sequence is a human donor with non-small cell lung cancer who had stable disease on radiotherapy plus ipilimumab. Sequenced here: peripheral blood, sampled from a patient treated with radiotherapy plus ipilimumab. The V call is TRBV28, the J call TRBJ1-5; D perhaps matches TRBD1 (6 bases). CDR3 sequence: CASSRGGGGNQPQHF. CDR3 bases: TGTGCCAGCAGTCGCGGAGGGGGTGGCAATCAGCCCCAGCATTTT.